Following are 16 T cell receptor beta chains from one sample sequenced in a study of blood T cell repertoires in COVID-19. TCRdb's table, derived via immunoSEQ multiplex PCR, lists solely in-frame clones and lacks some. The repertoire consists of roughly 140,000 clones, with approximately 80% occurring once and the leading ten covering around 3.9%. Sample: PBMCs or T cells enriched from blood (not recorded which). These receptors came from a man aged 45-60 years in a cohort exposed to, infected with or recovered from COVID-19 (not recorded which).

This clone was seen just once. The chain carries TRBV15 and TRBJ1-5; D is unclear. Germline V CDR1 and CDR2: LNHNV, YYDKDF (reference sequence). V lost 5 bases, J lost 5 bases, and 10 bases lay in between. The CDR3 has 13 amino acids. CDR3 sequence reads: CATSDQAYQPQHF. DNA of the CDR3: TGTGCCACCAGCGATCAGGCCTATCAGCCCCAGCATTTT.

The V call is TRBV7-9, the J call TRBJ1-6; 10 bases map to TRBD1. In germline, CDR1 is SEHNR, CDR2 FQNEAQ (reference sequence). V trimming: 6 bases; J trimming: 7 bases; junction bases outside the gene matches: 9. The CDR3 covers 16 residues. The CDR3, as DNA: TGTGCCAGCAGTACGAACCCGGGACAGGGGAATTCACCCCTCCACTTT. This sequence encodes CASSTNPGQGNSPLHF.

The rearrangement uses TRBV9 and TRBJ2-3, with 10 positions matching TRBD2. The germline gives CDR1 SGDLS, CDR2 YYNGEE. The CDR3 runs to 15 residues. V lost 3 bases and J lost 4; bases outside the gene matches: 5. The CDR3, as DNA: TGTGCCAGCAGCGCACTAGCGGGGAGCTCAGATACGCAGTATTTT. Protein product: CASSALAGSSDTQYF.

CDR3 nucleotides: TGTGCCAGCAGTCTTCAGGGTGTCTGGCAGTACTTC. Translation gives CASSLQGVWQYF. This rearrangement joins TRBV28 to TRBJ2-7, with a possible D match to TRBD1 (5 bases). The length of the CDR3 is 12 residues. Germline V gene lookup returns CDR1 MDHEN and CDR2 SYDVKM. V lost 5 bases and J lost 9, with 14 bases in between.

Worth noting for this clone: Its ends do not fully match the called genes, so a read error is possible. The V gene is TRBV12-3 or TRBV12-4, the J gene TRBJ2-7; 12 bases are a match to TRBD2. The CDR3 consists of 13 residues. The CDR3 DNA follows: TGTGCCAGCAGTCTAGCGGGAGGGCGCGAGCAGTACTTC. It is translated as CASSLAGGREQYF.

J is TRBJ2-7 and V is TRBV5-1; tentatively, D is TRBD1 (6 bases). The germline V gene encodes CDR1 SGHRS and CDR2 YFSETQ. Trimming left V 7 bases short and J 2 bases short, with 16 bases between. The CDR3 has 14 residues. CDR3: CASPEAGVTYEQYF. CDR3 sequence (DNA): TGCGCCAGCCCCGAGGCAGGGGTGACCTACGAGCAGTACTTC.

This sequence joins TRBV3-1 (or the pseudogene TRBV3-2) and TRBJ1-5; 7 bases align to TRBD1. The ends lost 7 bases at V and 7 bases at J; junction bases unmatched: 4. The CDR3 covers 12 residues. CDR1 is LGHDT and CDR2 is YNNKEL in the germline V gene (reference sequence). The chain's CDR3 is CASNDREQPQHF. The CDR3 nucleotides are TGTGCCAGCAACGACAGGGAGCAGCCCCAGCATTTT.

This clone came up a few times. This chain uses TRBV4-1 with TRBJ1-2, with a possible D match to TRBD1 (6 bases). The CDR3 consists of 18 residues. Germline lookup yields CDR1 MGHRA and CDR2 YSYEKL. The V end lost 1 base, the J end lost 3 bases, and 21 bases lay between the germline ends. The CDR3 here is CASSQVLRGPGRDYGYTF. For the CDR3, the DNA is TGCGCCAGCAGCCAAGTATTGCGGGGGCCCGGAAGAGACTATGGCTACACCTTC.

The rearrangement links TRBV6-5 to TRBJ2-7; D is perhaps TRBD2 (5 bases). V lost 7 bases, J lost 6 bases, and 13 bases lay in between. CDR3 length equals 12 residues. In germline, CDR1 is MNHEY, CDR2 SVGAGI. This CDR3 reads CASNPGAGEQYF. In DNA, the CDR3 is TGTGCCAGCAATCCTGGCGCGGGCGAGCAGTACTTC.

The chain links TRBV20-1 to TRBJ1-2; 7 nucleotides match TRBD1. CDR1 DFQATT and CDR2 SNEGSKA come from the germline V gene (reference sequence). The CDR3 spans 11 residues. Unmatched junction bases numbered 5, after V lost 6 bases and J lost 7 bases. CDR3: CSAETGSGYTF. The DNA of the CDR3 is TGCAGTGCGGAGACAGGGTCTGGCTACACCTTC.

This clone occurred a few times. The chain carries TRBV5-6 and TRBJ2-3; D not resolved. Trimming shortened V by 5 bases and J by 2 bases, and 6 bases separated the two germline ends. Germline CDR1 SGHDT, CDR2 YYEEEE. There are 12 residues in the CDR3. CDR3 protein: CASSPNTDTQYF. Written as DNA, the CDR3 is TGTGCCAGCAGTCCCAACACAGATACGCAGTATTTT. The entire variable domain, with the rest obtained from reference TRBV5-6 and TRBJ2-3, is as follows: DAGVTQSPTHLIKTRGQQVTLRCSPKSGHDTVSWYQQALGQGPQFIFQYYEEEERQRGNFPDRFSGHQFPNYSSELNVNALLLGDSALYLCASSPNTDTQYFGPGTRLTVL.

The J gene is TRBJ2-1, the V gene TRBV28; the D gene is possibly TRBD1 (6 bases). The V and J ends lost 1 base and 5 bases respectively, with 15 bases between them. CDR1 MDHEN and CDR2 SYDVKM come from the germline V gene. CDR3 length: 16 residues. The CDR3 is CASSLSPISGDNEQFF. As DNA, the CDR3 is TGTGCCAGCAGTTTATCTCCCATATCAGGGGACAATGAGCAGTTCTTC.

The chain uses TRBV24-1 and TRBJ2-1; 14 bases match TRBD2. Losses at the gene ends were 3 bases for V and 9 bases for J; bases not matched to a gene: 9. This CDR3 has 17 residues. Per germline, CDR1 KGHDR and CDR2 SFDVKD. The DNA of the CDR3 is TGTGCCACCAGTGATACGCCGGGACTAGCGGGAGAGGGTGAGCAGTTCTTC. It codes for CATSDTPGLAGEGEQFF.

This chain connects TRBV5-1 to TRBJ2-1, with 11 positions matching TRBD2. Trimming removed 0 bases from V and 9 bases from J; junction bases left unmatched: 11. Germline values: CDR1 SGHRS, CDR2 YFSETQ. The CDR3 sequence is 17 residues long. Here the CDR3 reads CASSLESSGRLGGEQFF. In nucleotides, the CDR3 is TGCGCCAGCAGCTTGGAGTCTAGCGGGAGGTTGGGCGGTGAGCAGTTCTTC.

This clone was counted once. The CDR3 is CASRPGQGLGETQYF. The CDR3 DNA sequence: TGTGCCAGTCGACCGGGACAGGGACTCGGGGAGACCCAGTACTTC. The chain joins TRBV19 to TRBJ2-5, with TRBD1 matching 9 bases. Germline V gene data show CDR1 as LNHDA and CDR2 as SQIVND (reference sequence). This CDR3 comprises 15 residues. J lost 5 bases, V lost 8 bases, and 12 bases had no gene match.

This sequence joins TRBV27 and TRBJ2-2; 7 bases line up with TRBD1. This CDR3 has 15 amino acids. The V and J ends lost 7 bases and 3 bases, in that order; junction bases with no gene match: 8. Germline V CDR1 and CDR2: MNHEY, SMNVEV (reference sequence). CDR3 sequence (DNA): TGTGCCAGCACGACAGTACAGGGGTACACCGGGGAGCTGTTTTTT. Protein sequence: CASTTVQGYTGELFF.